These T cell receptor beta chains were read from a single sample in a study of CD8+ T cells in alopecia areata. The repertoire was sequenced with immunoSEQ multiplex PCR; TCRdb's copy has only in-frame clones and lacks some. This sample has around 250,000 clones; 65% to 70% occur once, and the top ten carry about 1.3%. This specimen consisted of CD4+ T cells sorted from blood, obtained at week 0. The receptors come from a human donor with alopecia areata. Both conserved end residues are part of each CDR3. The D gene is left open where the match is weak. Size is omitted from some rows. Given values are once, few, many or a class for expanded clones.

V	size	J	D	CDR3	DNA
TRBV19	.	TRBJ2-7	.	CASSIFASDYEQYF	TGTGCCAGTAGTATATTCGCCTCTGACTACGAGCAGTACTTC
TRBV2	.	TRBJ2-5	.	CASSESRSSETQYF	TGTGCCAGCAGTGAAAGCAGGTCCTCGGAGACCCAGTACTTC
TRBV30	.	TRBJ2-7	.	CAWSVLGPREKYF	TGTGCCTGGAGTGTATTGGGGCCCCGCGAAAAGTACTTC
TRBV7-9	.	TRBJ1-2	.	CASRPRGPDGYTF	TGTGCCAGCAGACCCCGGGGGCCTGATGGCTACACCTTC
TRBV30	.	TRBJ1-6	TRBD1	CAWTRTGGNSPLHF	TGTGCCTGGACCAGGACAGGGGGGAATTCACCCCTCCACTTT
TRBV27	many	TRBJ2-1	.	CASSPTGHLNEQFF	TGTGCCAGCAGTCCCACGGGACACCTCAATGAGCAGTTCTTC
TRBV5-1	.	TRBJ2-7	.	CASSLNSAGAYSYEQYF	TGCGCCAGCAGCTTAAATTCGGCGGGGGCCTATTCCTACGAGCAGTACTTC
TRBV5-4	.	TRBJ1-2	.	CASSYWLGQTACTF	TGTGCCAGCAGTTATTGGTTGGGACAAACCGCATGCACCTTC
TRBV11-2	.	TRBJ2-4	.	CASSPGQSPLNIQYF	TGTGCCAGCAGCCCCGGACAGTCCCCCTTAAACATTCAGTACTTC
TRBV30	once	TRBJ1-1	.	CAWSVLGNTEAFF	TGTGCCTGGAGTGTTCTCGGGAACACTGAAGCTTTCTTT
TRBV29-1	few	TRBJ2-3	TRBD1	CSVVMRTGGDTQYF	TGCAGCGTTGTGATGAGGACAGGGGGTGATACGCAGTATTTT
TRBV13	.	TRBJ2-4	TRBD2	CASSSRSGGRIQYF	TGTGCCAGCAGCTCCCGGAGCGGGGGGCGAATTCAGTACTTC
TRBV29-1	.	TRBJ1-5	.	CSVGTANQPQHF	TGCAGCGTTGGGACAGCGAATCAGCCCCAGCATTTT
TRBV25-1	.	TRBJ1-5	.	CASSASTVNQPQHF	TGTGCCAGCAGTGCTTCGACAGTGAATCAGCCCCAGCATTTT
TRBV7-6	once	TRBJ2-3	.	CASKGRGTDTQYF	TGTGCCAGCAAAGGTCGGGGCACAGATACGCAGTATTTT
TRBV10-3	few	TRBJ2-3	TRBD2	CAISESILAGGTDTQYF	TGTGCCATCAGTGAGTCGATCCTAGCGGGGGGAACAGATACGCAGTATTTT
TRBV9	.	TRBJ1-6	.	CASSPAGRGNSPLHF	TGTGCCAGCAGCCCAGCGGGACGGGGAAATTCACCCCTCCACTTT
TRBV29-1	.	TRBJ1-1	TRBD1	CSVGQGATEAFF	TGCAGCGTGGGACAGGGGGCTACTGAAGCTTTCTTT
TRBV7-2	.	TRBJ2-7	TRBD1	CASSAGTGEAQQYF	TGTGCCAGCAGCGCGGGGACAGGGGAGGCCCAGCAGTACTTC
TRBV18	.	TRBJ2-7	.	CASSRGRPYEQYF	TGTGCCAGCTCACGAGGGCGCCCCTACGAGCAGTACTTC
TRBV14	once	TRBJ1-2	TRBD1	CASSQDGTGNGYTF	TGTGCCAGCAGCCAAGACGGGACAGGGAATGGCTACACCTTC
TRBV6-5	.	TRBJ1-5	TRBD1	CASSGTGGQPQHF	TGTGCCAGCAGCGGGACAGGGGGCCAGCCCCAGCATTTT
TRBV29-1	.	TRBJ2-1	TRBD2	CSGRGLAGGGEQFF	TGCAGCGGACGGGGACTAGCGGGGGGAGGTGAGCAGTTCTTC
TRBV30	.	TRBJ2-1	.	CAWSVNINEQFF	TGTGCCTGGAGTGTAAACATCAATGAGCAGTTCTTC
TRBV4-2	.	TRBJ1-1	.	CASSQDAGIGEAFF	TGTGCCAGCAGCCAAGACGCGGGGATTGGTGAAGCTTTCTTT
TRBV7-8	.	TRBJ2-7	TRBD2	CASSFVSGGSPYEQYF	TGTGCCAGCAGCTTCGTTAGCGGGGGCTCCCCCTACGAGCAGTACTTC
TRBV29-1	.	TRBJ1-1	.	CSVEDGPPDGTEAFF	TGCAGCGTTGAGGACGGACCCCCCGATGGGACTGAAGCTTTCTTT
TRBV7-6	few	TRBJ2-7	.	CASSLDVSSPHEQYF	TGTGCCAGCAGCTTAGACGTCTCCTCGCCCCACGAGCAGTACTTC
TRBV30	few	TRBJ1-1	.	CAWSPGLLVEAFF	TGTGCCTGGAGTCCCGGGCTGTTAGTAGAAGCTTTCTTT